What follows are 15 T cell receptor beta chains derived from one specimen sequenced in a study of CD4 T cells in relation to SARS-CoV-2 and coronaviruses. The unexposed donors gave CD4+ T cells in about 2011-2018, prior to COVID-19. CD4+ T cells were isolated from the cells after around eleven days of culture. The protocol was immunoSEQ multiplex PCR, while the TCRdb copy is restricted to in-frame clones and leaves out a portion. The data hold some 29,000 clones, with 74% observed a single time. Antigens of these TCRs are unknown. What was sequenced was CD4+ T cells from PBMCs, cultured in vitro. Every receptor here comes from a human donor in good health.

CDR3 sequence: CASSAGSTDTQYF. CDR3 bases: TGCGCCAGCAGCGCCGGGAGCACAGATACGCAGTATTTT. The rearrangement joins TRBV5-1 to TRBJ2-3, with D uncertain. This CDR3 spans 13 amino acids. The V and J ends lost 4 bases and 0 bases respectively, with 6 bases between them. Germline V CDR1 and CDR2: SGHRS, YFSETQ.

The chain couples TRBV6-2 or TRBV6-3 to TRBJ1-1; no clear D. CDR3 length: 13 amino acids. Germline CDR1 and CDR2: MNHEY and SVGEGT. V lost 2 bases and J lost 6, with 10 bases in between. The CDR3 DNA sequence: TGTGCCAGCAGTTACCATGAGGGCCCTGAAGCTTTCTTT. It specifies CASSYHEGPEAFF.

This clone was observed a handful of times. The rearrangement links TRBV20-1 to TRBJ2-7; possible D gene TRBD1, 6 bases. V gave up 7 bases and J gave up 2 bases, with 9 bases separating them. The CDR3 is made up of 11 amino acids. The V gene's germline CDR1 is DFQATT and CDR2 SNEGSKA (reference sequence). The CDR3 loop reads CSGQATYEQYF. The CDR3 nucleotides are TGCAGTGGACAGGCAACCTACGAGCAGTACTTC.

The chain combines TRBV3-1 (or the pseudogene TRBV3-2) with TRBJ2-7, with a tentative D call TRBD2 (6 bases). The germline gives CDR1 LGHDT, CDR2 YNNKEL (reference sequence). This CDR3 contains 14 residues. V was shortened by 1 base and J by 6 bases, with 13 bases between the two germline ends. The CDR3 DNA is TGTGCCAGCAGCCAAGGCGGGACTCCCTTCGAGCAGTACTTC. It codes for CASSQGGTPFEQYF.

The rearrangement uses TRBV5-5 and TRBJ1-1, with 8 positions matching TRBD1. The length of the CDR3 is 17 residues. V was clipped by 0 bases and J by 5 bases; unmatched bases: 12. The V gene's germline CDR1 is SGHKS and CDR2 YYEKEE (reference sequence). CDR3 nucleotides: TGTGCCAGCAGCTTGGGCAACTCCGGGACAGGTCTAACTGAAGCTTTCTTT. Translating gives CASSLGNSGTGLTEAFF.

The J gene is TRBJ1-5, the V gene TRBV30; D is unclear. Germline V gene data show CDR1 as GTSNPN and CDR2 as SVGIG (reference sequence). CDR3 size: 12 residues. Deletions cut 7 bases from V and 0 bases from J, with 7 bases between. CDR3 sequence: CASKHSNQPQHF. The CDR3 nucleotides read TGTGCCTCAAAGCATAGCAATCAGCCCCAGCATTTT.

This chain links TRBV19 with TRBJ1-2; D is uncertain. Trimming removed 2 bases at V and 8 bases at J, with 15 bases between. The CDR3 contains 14 residues. The germline V gene encodes CDR1 LNHDA and CDR2 SQIVND (reference sequence). The CDR3 is CASSIRSGFGGYTF. The DNA for the CDR3 is TGTGCCAGTAGTATAAGGTCGGGGTTCGGGGGCTACACCTTC.

The gene calls are TRBV7-2 and TRBJ1-5; no clear D gene. V lost 1 base and J 3 bases, leaving 10 bases between the germline ends. CDR1 is SGHTA, CDR2 FQGNSA, per germline. The CDR3 runs to 15 residues. The CDR3 nucleotides are TGTGCCAGCAGCTTAGATTGGGGTAACAATCAGCCCCAGCATTTT. It codes for CASSLDWGNNQPQHF.

The chain carries TRBV7-9 and TRBJ1-1; D perhaps matches TRBD1 (5 bases). Trimming removed 1 base at V and 1 base at J, with 13 bases between. CDR3 length: 16 residues. Looked up from germline, CDR1 is SEHNR and CDR2 is FQNEAQ (reference sequence). The CDR3 DNA sequence: TGTGCCAGCAGCTTAGGAGAGGGGACGGCGAACACTGAAGCTTTCTTT. The encoded protein is CASSLGEGTANTEAFF.

This clone occurred a few times. V gene TRBV7-8 combines with J gene TRBJ2-2; D possibly uses TRBD1 or TRBD2 (5 bases each). V was pared by 0 bases and J by 5 bases, with 13 bases between. Per germline, CDR1 SGHVS and CDR2 FQNEAQ. The CDR3 runs 16 residues. CDR3 sequence reads: CASSLARGAGTGELFF. CDR3 coding DNA: TGTGCCAGCAGCTTAGCAAGGGGCGCGGGTACCGGGGAGCTGTTTTTT.

There are a few counts of this clone. J is TRBJ2-2 and V is TRBV4-1; a possible D gene is TRBD1 (5 bases). Germline CDR1 reads MGHRA; CDR2 reads YSYEKL. Trimming left V 4 bases short and J 2 bases short, with 17 bases between. The CDR3 sequence is 17 residues long. For the CDR3, the DNA is TGCGCCAGCAGCCCGAGGACACACAGGATTAACACCGGGGAGCTGTTTTTT. Residues: CASSPRTHRINTGELFF.

This rearrangement joins TRBV7-2 to TRBJ2-7; TRBD2 is a possible D gene (5 bases). V lost 5 bases, J lost 2 bases, and 16 bases lay in between. The CDR3 consists of 15 residues. Germline values: CDR1 SGHTA, CDR2 FQGNSA. The CDR3 sequence: CASSPPGAAAYEQYF. CDR3 nucleotide sequence: TGTGCCAGCAGCCCCCCAGGAGCGGCTGCCTACGAGCAGTACTTC.

This CDR3 reads CASTSGREVNSGANVLTF. The DNA of the CDR3 is TGCGCCAGCACCTCCGGGCGGGAGGTCAACTCTGGGGCCAACGTCCTGACTTTC. V is TRBV5-1 and J is TRBJ2-6; 8 bases match TRBD2. This CDR3 is built from 18 residues. Trimming at V came to 6 bases and at J to 0 bases, leaving 11 bases not matched to a gene. Germline V CDR1 and CDR2: SGHRS, YFSETQ.

The chain links TRBV7-2 to TRBJ2-3; TRBD2 is a possible D gene (6 bases). This CDR3 has 16 amino acids. Germline V gene lookup returns CDR1 SGHTA and CDR2 FQGNSA. V was shortened by 5 bases and J by 1 base, with 16 bases between the two germline ends. The CDR3 DNA follows: TGTGCCAGCAGCACCCGGGTGGGCGGGGGCACAGATACGCAGTATTTT. Translated: CASSTRVGGGTDTQYF.

The chain combines TRBV19 with TRBJ1-1; maybe TRBD1 (6 bases). Trimming left V 0 bases short and J 6 bases short, with 11 bases between. CDR1 LNHDA and CDR2 SQIVND come from the germline V gene (reference sequence). The CDR3 spans 14 residues. In nucleotides, the CDR3 is TGTGCCAGTAGTATAGAAAGGGGGAGCGCTGAAGCTTTCTTT. Residues: CASSIERGSAEAFF.